This paragraph covers one TCR beta chain sequence. Its antigen is unidentified. The repertoire was sequenced with immunoSEQ multiplex PCR; TCRdb's copy has only in-frame clones and lacks some. The table has fewer than 700,000 clones, 85% to 95% seen once. These data originate in a study of shared clonotypes between healthy human individuals. The overall study: Researchers assigned three CD4 naive, three CD4 memory, two CD8 naive and one CD8 memory plate to each donor. Broader study findings: Generally, naive subsets came out with larger estimated richness than memory subsets. The naive CD4 repertoires of a handful of donors were compared, and around 4.9% of clonotypes were shared. Clonotype sharing among the donors was expected to vary with sequencing depth.

The germline CDR1 and CDR2 sequences are SEHNR and FQNEAQ (reference sequence). Trimming removed 4 bases from V and 7 bases from J, with 7 bases in between. This CDR3 has 12 amino acids. Only CD45RO-negative cells positively selected for CCR7 counted as naive CD8 cells, so terminally differentiated effector memory CD45RA+ cells were excluded. Material: naive CD8+ T cells sorted from blood. The chain recombines TRBV7-9 with TRBJ2-2; the D is unclear. The sequence was obtained from a woman aged 25 to 39 in good health. The CDR3 coding sequence is TGTGCCAGCAGCTCCCTAGTCGGGGAGCTGTTTTTT. This gives the protein CASSSLVGELFF.